This T cell receptor beta chain originates from a study of blood T cell repertoires in COVID-19 (TCRdb year 2020). Describing the broader study: Samples covering the acute and convalescent phases of COVID-19 were provided by collaborators in the United States, Italy and Spain. The prospective study material was composed of cDNA or gDNA derived from T cells, B-cell-depleted T cells, or PBMCs. The dataset comprised deeply sampled blood TCRbeta repertoires from subjects exposed to, actively infected with, or recovered from COVID-19. The repertoires were released in a freely available public database intended as a resource for research on the immune response to SARS-CoV-2. Samples were obtained from the ongoing ImmuneRACE study (first 160 participants) and from over 1,000 subjects provided by 6 global collaborators. The sample metadata nearly always contained a de-identified subject ID, COVID-19 status, age in years and sex. Where available, HLA class I and class II types were taken from metadata supplied by the sample provider and were not determined by assay-based typing. Paper-wide results and their limitations: How much clinical and demographic metadata was included differed by source and by participant, and the metadata was provided uncurated.

TCRbeta CDR3 regions were amplified from genomic DNA using the immunoSEQ Assay, a bias-controlled multiplex PCR. In the authors' own workflow: The number of nucleated cells in each sample was estimated by amplification of reference gene primers within the assay. To quantify the absolute abundance of each unique TCRbeta CDR3 rearrangement, sequence reads were collapsed and filtered. For each sample, productive Simpson clonality was calculated by taking the square root of Simpson's diversity index across productive rearrangements. TCRdb limited this immuneACCESS table to in-frame rearrangements with V and J called. A share of clones is missing; checked studies link under half to unresolved V genes, and the rest is unexplained. The D gene and trimming were derived from the DNA, and the V and J assignments and clone size from that table. In this sample the table shows hundreds of thousands of clones, less than 90% of which occur a single time. The top ten clonotypes cover 6.8% of the sample.

In the prospective study, participants were about 18 to 95 years old, resided in under 30 geographic areas of the United States, and were enrolled through a virtual design. In the prospective study, participants were assigned to cohorts based on the clinical history participants reported in a screening survey and a study questionnaire. For ImmuneRACE Cohort 3, a participant was defined as recovered based on two consecutive negative NP/OP PCR tests, clearance by a healthcare professional, or resolution of symptoms. In the prospective study, mobile phlebotomists collected whole blood, serum and a nasopharyngeal or oropharyngeal swab from each participant. Over an approximately 2-month period, participants in the prospective study had the option of providing additional blood draws and questionnaires. Before DNA extraction, blood samples from the prospective study were shipped at room temperature or frozen.

As concerns this clone: The clone's antigen remains unknown. No base quality values were provided; no much bigger clone lies one nucleotide off.

The receptor was derived from a woman in her thirties or forties who had recovered from COVID-19. The sequencing input was PBMCs or T cells enriched from blood (not recorded which).

The DNA sequence reads TGTGCCAGCAGCCGTAACAGGGCAGGTGGAAACACCATATATTTT. It translates as CASSRNRAGGNTIYF. The rearrangement combines TRBV5-8 with TRBJ1-3, and perhaps TRBD1 as D gene, on 6 matching bases. V is pared back by 4 bases and J by 3 bases, with 14 bases lying between the germline termini. From a lookup of the germline V gene, CDR1 and CDR2 are SGHTS and YDEGEE. The CDR3, from cysteine to phenylalanine, totals 15 residues. Just the 45-base CDR3 DNA is kept, in frame starting at base 1.